Shown below are 2 T cell receptor beta chains from a single sample sequenced in a study of T-cell reconstitution after alpha-beta-depleted transplantation in children. For TCRbeta, the library was prepared with unique molecular identifiers. Each CDR3 protein is one row after TCRdb ran MiXCR on the PCR reads. The data contain more than 450,000 distinct CDR3 sequences, about a sixth of them singletons. The specimen comprised PBMCs from the stem cell graft donor, sampled from the stem cell graft. The receptors here all came from a human donor who donated a stem cell graft to a child with acute lymphoblastic leukemia.

Only a few counts were recorded for this clonotype. The chain couples TRBV20-1 to TRBJ2-7; D is possibly TRBD2 (6 bases). Germline V CDR1 and CDR2: DFQATT, SNEGSKA (reference sequence). The V gene lost 5 bases and the J gene lost 8 bases, with 16 bases spanning the gap. The CDR3 sequence is 12 residues long. In nucleotides, the CDR3 is TGCAGTGCTTTCGCCGGGACTGAGAAGCAGTACTTC. Translating gives CSAFAGTEKQYF.

This clonotype was counted a few times. The chain couples TRBV7-9 to TRBJ1-2, with TRBD1 matching 7 bases. V lost 5 bases to trimming and J lost 4 bases; unmatched junction nucleotides: 13. The CDR3 length is 16 residues. Germline assignment: CDR1 SEHNR and CDR2 FQNEAQ (reference sequence). CDR3 sequence (DNA): TGTGCCAGCAGCACCCGGACAGGAGGCGGTTTCTATGGCTACACCTTC. This codes for CASSTRTGGGFYGYTF.